Listed below are T cell receptor beta chains from one sample, sequenced in a study of blood T cell repertoires in COVID-19. Repertoires were generated with immunoSEQ multiplex PCR, while TCRdb's copy carries only in-frame clones and drops some. The data contain more than 300,000 clones, 80% to 90% of them singletons. The sample was peripheral blood. These receptors were obtained from a young man who had recovered from COVID-19. Both conserved end residues are part of each CDR3. Fields, in order: clone size, J gene, V gene, D gene, CDR3 protein, CDR3 DNA. The D gene is left open where the match is weak. Size values are once, few and many counts, or a class for expanded clones, and some rows have none.

>NA|TRBJ1-2|TRBV30|NA
CAWSGGGGYTF
TGTGCCTGGAGTGGCGGAGGGGGCTACACCTTC
>NA|TRBJ2-1|TRBV2|TRBD2
CASSVAGVRNEQFF
TGTGCCAGCAGTGTGGCGGGAGTTCGGAATGAGCAGTTCTTC
>NA|TRBJ1-5|TRBV30|TRBD1
CAWSVPRQGRQPQHF
TGTGCCTGGAGTGTACCCCGACAGGGGAGGCAGCCCCAGCATTTT
>NA|TRBJ1-2|TRBV7-6|TRBD1
CASSVAGTGDYGYTF
TGTGCCAGCAGCGTCGCCGGGACAGGGGACTATGGCTACACCTTC
>NA|TRBJ1-2|TRBV6-5|TRBD1
CASSYSGRGHGYTF
TGTGCCAGTAGTTACTCGGGCAGGGGGCATGGCTACACCTTC
>NA|TRBJ2-7|TRBV7-6|NA
CASSPTQGLTRYEQYF
TGTGCCAGCAGCCCGACTCAGGGGCTTACCCGTTACGAGCAGTACTTC
>NA|TRBJ1-1|TRBV7-9|NA
CASSPRTRGGNTEAFF
TGTGCCAGCAGCCCGCGTACGAGGGGGGGGAACACTGAAGCTTTCTTT
>NA|TRBJ2-3|TRBV29-1|NA
CSATGQNTDTQYF
TGCAGCGCGACAGGACAGAACACAGATACGCAGTATTTT
>once|TRBJ1-6|TRBV2|NA
CASRPRAKVPPLHF
TGTGCCAGCAGGCCCCGAGCTAAAGTTCCTCCCCTCCACTTT
>NA|TRBJ1-2|TRBV7-6|NA
CASIDRGGLRVPNYGYTF
TGTGCCAGCATCGACCGCGGGGGCCTTAGGGTCCCTAACTATGGCTACACCTTC
>NA|TRBJ1-6|TRBV27|TRBD1
CASSPIGQGDNSPLHF
TGTGCCAGCAGCCCTATTGGACAGGGGGATAATTCACCCCTCCACTTT
>NA|TRBJ2-5|TRBV5-1|NA
CASSLSGVQETQYF
TGCGCCAGCAGCTTGTCCGGGGTCCAAGAGACCCAGTACTTC
>NA|TRBJ2-7|TRBV29-1|NA
CSVVEGGTTTYEQYF
TGCAGCGTTGTGGAGGGGGGGACAACTACCTACGAGCAGTACTTC
>NA|TRBJ1-2|TRBV27|NA
CASSLNLGINYGYTF
TGTGCCAGCAGTTTGAACCTCGGGATTAACTATGGCTACACCTTC
>NA|TRBJ2-1|TRBV7-2|TRBD2
CASSSVYSGTNNEQFF
TGTGCCAGCAGCTCGGTCTATAGCGGGACTAATAATGAGCAGTTCTTC
>NA|TRBJ2-3|TRBV25-1|NA
CASSVSRGTHDTQYF
TGTGCCAGCAGTGTTTCGAGGGGGACACATGATACGCAGTATTTT